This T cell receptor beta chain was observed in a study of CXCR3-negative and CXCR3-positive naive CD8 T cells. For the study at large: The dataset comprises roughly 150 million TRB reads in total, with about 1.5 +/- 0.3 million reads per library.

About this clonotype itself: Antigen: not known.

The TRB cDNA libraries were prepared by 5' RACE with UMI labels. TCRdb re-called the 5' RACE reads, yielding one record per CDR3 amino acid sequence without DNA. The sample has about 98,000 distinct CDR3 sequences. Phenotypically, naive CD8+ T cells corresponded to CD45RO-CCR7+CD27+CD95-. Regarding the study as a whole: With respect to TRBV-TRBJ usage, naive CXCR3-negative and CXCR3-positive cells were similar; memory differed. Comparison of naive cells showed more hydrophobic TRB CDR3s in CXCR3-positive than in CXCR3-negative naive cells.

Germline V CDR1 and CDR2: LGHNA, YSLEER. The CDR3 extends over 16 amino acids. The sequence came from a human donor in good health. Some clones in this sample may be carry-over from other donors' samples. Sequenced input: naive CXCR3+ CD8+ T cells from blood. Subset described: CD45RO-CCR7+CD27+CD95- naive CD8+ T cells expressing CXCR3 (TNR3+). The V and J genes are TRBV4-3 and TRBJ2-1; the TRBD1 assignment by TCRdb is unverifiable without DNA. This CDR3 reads CASSQEGLGTDNEQFF.